The present T cell receptor (beta chain) was sequenced within a study of long-term antiretroviral therapy in people with HIV (dated by TCRdb to 2021 to 2024). In the study overall: The earliest samples were collected about a decade before the 2015 WHO recommendation for immediate ART, when ART was typically delayed until CD4 counts fell. No cross-contamination during QIAcube processing was shown when test extractions of a monoclonal T-cell line were performed alongside a few dozen polyclonal samples. A retrospective serial study tested whether changes in peripheral blood TRB repertoire composition and diversity were associated with ART initiation and durable HIV suppression. Eleven of the 30 participants with HIV were female. A total of some 210 cryopreserved PBMC samples were contributed to the cohort by 30 adults with confirmed HIV infection, with samples collected serially over a mean of about 6 years (range 1-12). On the study overall, not on this receptor specifically: The samples span the years 2004 to 2017, and the ART regimens used at that time may not be as effective as current regimens. No data were available on ART adherence, viral resistance or therapy changes, limiting inferences about post-ART repertoire changes. Because cell numbers in pre-ART samples were limited, unsorted PBMC were profiled instead of sorted CD4+ and CD8+ T cells. CDR3 length ranges in HIV repertoires were narrower than in controls, and network structure suggested an antigen-experienced repertoire with only a slight naive shift after ART. Owing to limited PBMC availability, only the TCR beta chain was sequenced, without alpha chain pairing. Expanded TRB clones identified before ART initiation dominated the repertoire at all time points, although this dominance fluctuated and declined in many PLHIV after ART. Starting ART was linked to a significant rise in TRB diversity, yet even with long-term ART the diversity remained significantly lower than in transplant donor controls.

For this clone: Its antigen specificity is not known. Base qualities are not provided; no much larger clone lies one nucleotide away.

The CDR3 sequence holds 15 residues, the cysteine and phenylalanine included. The read is trimmed to its CDR3 DNA, 45 bases read in frame from base 1. The V end loses 1 base and the J end loses 5 bases, and a stretch of 15 bases separates them. The germline V gene yields SGHAT for CDR1 and FQNNGV for CDR2. The immunoSEQ hsTCRB v3.0 assay was used at survey level resolution to sequence the TRB variable region. A depth of about 40,000-55,000 T-cell genomes per sample was targeted for TRB sequencing. An Illumina MiSeq with a v3 150-cycle kit was used to sequence the pooled TRB libraries. The authors processed their data as follows. Repertoire analysis was performed in R inside a reproducible Nextflow workflow that covered QC, data transformation and analysis. LymphoSeq2, an R package for exploring AIRR-Seq data, was used to implement the custom analyses. A handful of samples that produced fewer than 5000 total TRB sequences were removed, so 150 to 200 HIV repertoires were analyzed. Among the 180 or so HIV repertoires that were kept, 59 were collected before ART initiation and more than 120 were collected after ART initiation. Repertoires were downsampled to 5000 TRB nucleotide sequences, with summary statistics averaged over 100 downsampling iterations. TRB sequences were retained for analysis only if CDR3 regions of at least seven amino acids were present. Diversity was measured with a Shannon entropy-derived clonality score and the Gini coefficient. In repertoire networks, the top 5000 CDR3 amino acid sequences were linked whenever an edit distance of one separated two sequences. GLIPH2 predicted antigen specificity groups and MHC restriction for TRB CDR3 amino acid sequences. Known CMV, EBV, HIV or tissue antigen associations were flagged by matching CDR3 amino acid sequences against VDJdb and McPAS-TCR. Pre-ART, post-ART and control groups were compared with Wilcoxon signed-rank tests and Holm-Bonferroni correction. The source is immuneACCESS, and TCRdb retained only in-frame sequences with V and J called. Part of the clones is not carried over; for the studies checked, unresolved V genes explain less than half of this, and the remainder is unexplained. D and trimming were read from the DNA, whereas the V and J calls and clone size are those reported in that table. The sample table lists over 20,000 clones, approximately 80% of them with a count of one. The ten largest clones add up to 3.5% to 6% of the sample.

To be included, a participant needed at least one PBMC sample from before ART initiation plus at least two post-ART samples. All participants with HIV were treated in the United States of America. Before DNA extraction, cryopreserved samples containing about 1-11 million PBMC were thawed and washed. At the time of the earliest PBMC sample, participants with HIV were aged between roughly 20 and 55 years. PBMC samples from each participant spanned 1-4 timepoints before ART initiation and 2-8 timepoints after ART initiation, with a median of 7 samples. Serial HIV viral load, CD4+ T-cell count, ART history and demographic data were obtained for every participant. Using a Qiagen kit on a QIAcube, genomic DNA was extracted from unsorted PBMC, with samples processed in batches of 12.

The origin of this receptor is a man between 18 and 29 years old with HIV. The specimen comprised unsorted PBMCs, sampled 0.5 years after starting antiretroviral therapy. The chain couples TRBV11-2 to TRBJ2-7; the D gene may be TRBD1 or TRBD2, since each aligns over 5 bases. CDR3 reads: CASSLVEGPVDEQYF. The DNA reads as follows: TGTGCCAGCAGCTTAGTCGAGGGGCCAGTGGACGAGCAGTACTTC.